This entry concerns a single T cell receptor beta chain. Given the absence of the conserved phenylalanine or tryptophan at the CDR3 end, a read error is likely. Because the CDR3's place on the DNA is in doubt, the DNA is left out and the CDR3 is given as listed by TCRdb. Here immunoSEQ multiplex PCR was the method, and the copy in TCRdb shows in-frame clones only, minus some. The data contain about 350,000 clones, approximately 90% of them singletons. Ends included, the CDR3 has 13 residues. This sample's treatment: some 20 received Ad26.COV2.S at low or high dose, single or two shots; roughly 5 received placebo; per-sample allocation not given. The samples date from day 63 after the first vaccine or placebo injection. This sample was included in a study of Ad26.COV2.S vaccination and SARS-CoV-2 variants. At the level of the study: The vaccine Ad26.COV2.S was put into the muscle once, or twice with 56 days between.

The V call is TRBV12-3 or TRBV12-4, the J call TRBJ1-3. This material consisted of peripheral blood, taken in a trial of Ad26.COV2.S vaccine versus placebo. The TCR was taken from a person aged 18-60 years who received the Ad26.COV2.S COVID-19 vaccine or a placebo. The CDR3 spells CASSAILGSGWRI.